The present TCR beta chain was sequenced within a study of OX40 agonist ivuxolimab in advanced cancers. For context, the study as a whole: The costimulatory receptor OX40 (CD134) was targeted by ivuxolimab, a fully human IgG2 agonistic monoclonal antibody. Intravenous ivuxolimab was administered to patients every 2 weeks at six dose levels: 0.01, 0.1, 0.3, 1.5, 3 and 10 mg/kg. Peripheral TCRbeta sequencing was intended to test whether TCR sequence diversity was altered and clonal T-cell expansion was caused by ivuxolimab. Of the approximately 50 patients in dose escalation, approximately 20 had hepatocellular carcinoma, roughly 15 had melanoma, 9 had renal cell carcinoma and 9 had head and neck cancer. The dose-escalation cohort was around 83% male with a mean age of approximately 60 years, ranging from about 23 to 85. Prior anti-PD-1, anti-PD-L1 or anti-CTLA-4 therapy was permitted, and checkpoint inhibitors had been received by roughly two fifths of dose-escalation patients. Partial responses occurred in three dose-escalation patients, of whom one had hepatocellular carcinoma and two had cutaneous melanoma. The monotherapy dose-escalation portion (N of about 52 patients) of the phase I ivuxolimab trial is reported in the paper.

Comment on this clone: Its antigen is unknown. No base qualities exist here, and no much larger clone lies one base off it.

Genomic DNA was extracted from sorted cells for sequencing of the TCRbeta CDR3 region. The immunoSEQ Assay was used for sequencing of TCRbeta CDR3 regions. TCRdb holds this immuneACCESS table with in-frame rearrangements only. Some clones are missing; in checked studies, unresolved V genes explain under half, and the rest has no known cause. This sample lists 35,000 to 45,000 clones; approximately 86% were detected once. The ten most abundant clones make up about 12% of the sample. What the authors observed across the whole study: In the 0.1-3.0 mg/kg groups, partial responders were among the patients with the lowest normalized peripheral clonal expansion, particularly in CD8+ T cells. The antigen specificity of the peripheral T cells that underwent clonal expansion was not determined. At doses of 0.1 to 3.0 mg/kg, clonal expansion of both CD4+ and CD8+ blood T cells was observed from baseline to week 6. After ivuxolimab, CD8+ T cells had more expanded clones than CD4+ T cells on average. Low levels of normalized T-cell clonal expansion were also shown by some nonresponding patients.

CDR1 is given as LNHNV and CDR2 as YYDKDF, both from the germline V gene (reference sequence). Relative to germline, V is 1 base shorter and J is 4 bases shorter, with 8 bases between their ends. From the cysteine through the phenylalanine, the CDR3 covers 13 amino acids. Solely the CDR3 DNA is kept, with 39 bases framed from the first base. Patients with a history of autoimmune disease or receiving systemic immunosuppression were excluded from the trial. In every dose cohort, peripheral blood was drawn for TCR sequencing at baseline, cycle 4 day 1, and cycle 7 day 1. Samples came from an open-label, multicenter, first-in-human phase I dose-escalation trial of ivuxolimab. Adults with locally advanced or metastatic melanoma, renal cell, hepatocellular, or head and neck squamous cell carcinoma were enrolled in the trial. Before TCR sequencing, CD4+ T cells and CD8+ T cells from peripheral blood were sorted into separate populations.

This clonotype was obtained from an adult with an advanced solid tumor such as melanoma, head and neck, liver or kidney cancer. The chain was built from TRBV15 and TRBJ2-7, with the D gene not confidently named. This sample comprised CD4+ or CD8+ T cells sorted from blood, obtained in a trial of the OX40 agonist ivuxolimab. The sequenced DNA is TGTGCCACCAGCAGAGCTGGACGTTACGAGCAGTACTTC. Translated, this gives CATSRAGRYEQYF.